These T cell receptor beta chains were read from a single sample in a study of cytomegalovirus exposure and HLA in healthy donors. Repertoires were generated with immunoSEQ multiplex PCR, while TCRdb's copy carries only in-frame clones and drops some. The sample has 180,000 or so clones, about 85% seen once. Sequenced sample: PBMCs. The receptor source for this set is a girl between 10 and 17 years old in good health and CMV-seropositive. The CDR3 runs from the conserved cysteine through the conserved F or W. A D gene is named only where the DNA matches it firmly. Size values are once, few and many counts, or a class for expanded clones, and some rows have none.

J,D,V,size,CDR3,DNA
TRBJ1-3,.,TRBV9,.,CASSGPGVEGNTIYF,TGTGCCAGCAGCGGACCGGGGGTCGAAGGAAACACCATATATTTT
TRBJ1-5,TRBD1,TRBV6-5,few,CASRKGQGSHQPQHF,TGTGCCAGCAGAAAGGGACAGGGGTCACATCAGCCCCAGCATTTT
TRBJ2-1,.,TRBV5-4,.,CASSLPQRTDNEQFF,TGTGCCAGCAGCTTGCCCCAGCGGACCGACAATGAGCAGTTCTTC
TRBJ2-7,TRBD1,TRBV10-1,.,CASSEGTGGPYEQYF,TGCGCCAGCAGTGAAGGGACAGGGGGTCCCTACGAGCAGTACTTC
TRBJ1-2,TRBD1,TRBV4-1,.,CASSLHDRVYTF,TGCGCCAGCAGCCTACATGACAGGGTCTACACCTTC
TRBJ1-2,TRBD1,TRBV6-1,.,CASSNQDRNYGYTF,TGTGCCAGCAGTAACCAGGACAGGAACTATGGCTACACCTTC
TRBJ1-2,.,TRBV4-1,few,CASSQGDTYGYTF,TGCGCCAGCAGCCAGGGGGACACCTATGGCTACACCTTC
TRBJ1-2,.,TRBV15,.,CATSRDQTPYGYTF,TGTGCCACCAGCAGAGACCAGACACCTTATGGCTACACCTTC
TRBJ1-6,TRBD1,TRBV30,.,CAWKGTEVSPLHF,TGTGCCTGGAAAGGGACAGAGGTTTCACCCCTCCACTTT
TRBJ2-4,TRBD2,TRBV7-8,.,CASSFTGTSGIQYF,TGTGCCAGCAGCTTTACCGGGACTAGCGGCATTCAGTACTTC
TRBJ2-1,TRBD2,TRBV7-6,once,CASTQEASGSYNEQFF,TGTGCCAGCACTCAGGAGGCTAGCGGGTCCTACAATGAGCAGTTCTTC
TRBJ2-3,.,TRBV6-5,few,CASSQADTQYF,TGTGCCAGCAGTCAGGCAGATACGCAGTATTTT
TRBJ1-2,TRBD1,TRBV5-1,.,CASSWGTGDLYGYTF,TGCGCCAGCAGCTGGGGGACAGGGGACCTCTATGGCTACACCTTC
TRBJ1-2,TRBD1,TRBV10-2,.,CASSDRGQGAYGYTF,TGCGCCAGCAGTGACCGTGGACAGGGGGCGTATGGCTACACCTTC
TRBJ1-5,.,TRBV27,.,CASSRHYSNQPQHF,TGTGCCAGCAGTCGCCACTATAGCAATCAGCCCCAGCATTTT
TRBJ1-4,.,TRBV6-5,.,CASSRTTTNEKLFF,TGTGCCAGCAGTCGGACAACAACTAATGAAAAACTGTTTTTT
TRBJ1-3,.,TRBV18,.,CASSPPVVPSAGGNTIYF,TGTGCCAGCTCACCACCGGTCGTTCCTAGTGCGGGAGGAAACACCATATATTTT
TRBJ1-6,.,TRBV7-2,.,CASSLAILGSSYNSPLHF,TGTGCCAGCAGCTTAGCGATCCTCGGGAGCTCCTATAATTCACCCCTCCACTTT
TRBJ2-5,.,TRBV4-3,.,CASSQEAREQGQETQYF,TGCGCCAGCAGCCAAGAAGCAAGGGAACAGGGTCAAGAGACCCAGTACTTC
TRBJ2-1,TRBD1,TRBV11-2,once,CASSRKTGSSYNEQFF,TGTGCCAGCAGCCGTAAGACAGGGAGCTCCTACAATGAGCAGTTCTTC
TRBJ2-5,TRBD1,TRBV29-1,.,CSAGDRLGEQYF,TGCAGCGCTGGGGACAGGCTGGGGGAGCAGTACTTC
TRBJ1-4,TRBD1,TRBV19,.,CASSIWGQGREKLFF,TGTGCCAGTAGTATTTGGGGACAGGGGCGAGAAAAACTGTTTTTT
TRBJ2-1,.,TRBV20-1,few,CSARAGPLFF,TGCAGTGCTAGAGCAGGGCCACTGTTCTTC
TRBJ2-1,TRBD2,TRBV5-1,.,CASSQGLAGRDEQFF,TGCGCCAGCAGCCAGGGACTAGCGGGACGGGATGAGCAGTTCTTC
TRBJ1-5,.,TRBV18,.,CASSPRVESNQPQHF,TGTGCCAGCTCACCCAGGGTAGAGAGCAATCAGCCCCAGCATTTT
TRBJ2-3,.,TRBV6-5,.,CASSYSRITDTQYF,TGTGCCAGCAGTTACTCGAGGATCACAGATACGCAGTATTTT
TRBJ1-2,TRBD1,TRBV29-1,.,CSVPWTGMGYGYTF,TGCAGCGTTCCCTGGACAGGGATGGGCTATGGCTACACCTTC
TRBJ1-1,.,TRBV5-4,few,CASSLVRGLSTEAFF,TGTGCCAGCAGCTTGGTGCGGGGCTTAAGCACTGAAGCTTTCTTT
TRBJ2-7,TRBD2,TRBV19,.,CASSPGTSGYEQYF,TGTGCCAGTAGTCCCGGGACTAGCGGCTACGAGCAGTACTTC
TRBJ2-3,.,TRBV6-1,.,CASSERGQFTQYF,TGTGCCAGCAGTGAACGCGGACAGTTTACGCAGTATTTT
TRBJ1-2,.,TRBV5-1,.,CASSITGMTERGYTF,TGCGCCAGCAGCATAACAGGGATGACGGAGCGGGGCTACACCTTC
TRBJ2-3,.,TRBV19,.,CASSVPGWVQSGTDTQYF,TGTGCCAGTAGTGTCCCCGGGTGGGTCCAGAGTGGCACAGATACGCAGTATTTT
TRBJ2-1,TRBD2,TRBV6-1,.,CASRRTSGSYNEQFF,TGTGCCAGCAGACGGACTAGCGGTTCCTACAATGAGCAGTTCTTC
TRBJ1-1,TRBD1,TRBV5-1,.,CASSLRTGDTEAFF,TGCGCCAGCAGCTTGAGGACAGGGGACACTGAAGCTTTCTTT
TRBJ2-3,.,TRBV10-3,.,CAISVGRGADTQYF,TGTGCCATCAGTGTGGGGAGGGGGGCAGATACGCAGTATTTT
TRBJ2-5,TRBD1,TRBV29-1,.,CSAISRTGAGETQYF,TGCAGCGCTATATCAAGGACAGGGGCGGGAGAGACCCAGTACTTC
TRBJ1-4,TRBD1,TRBV27,.,CASSSGQGNEKLFF,TGTGCCAGCAGTTCAGGACAGGGAAATGAAAAACTGTTTTTT
TRBJ2-1,TRBD2,TRBV11-1,.,CASTPQGLAGGPMNNEQFF,TGTGCCAGCACCCCACAGGGACTAGCGGGAGGACCGATGAACAATGAGCAGTTCTTC
TRBJ2-1,.,TRBV5-5,.,CASSPPESYNEQFF,TGTGCCAGCAGCCCACCGGAGTCCTACAATGAGCAGTTCTTC
TRBJ2-7,.,TRBV5-1,.,CASSVTPTYEQYF,TGCGCCAGCAGCGTAACCCCTACCTACGAGCAGTACTTC
TRBJ2-7,TRBD1,TRBV7-2,.,CASSPRGQGTYEQYF,TGTGCCAGCAGCCCCCGAGGACAGGGGACCTACGAGCAGTACTTC
TRBJ2-7,TRBD1,TRBV9,.,CASSVRDRGRDEQYF,TGTGCCAGCAGCGTACGGGACAGGGGAAGAGACGAGCAGTACTTC
TRBJ1-2,TRBD1,TRBV29-1,.,CSAGQELSNYGYTF,TGCAGCGCGGGACAGGAGCTTTCTAACTATGGCTACACCTTC
TRBJ1-1,.,TRBV2,.,CARSGNRVGTEAFF,TGTGCCAGATCCGGGAACAGGGTTGGCACTGAAGCTTTCTTT
TRBJ1-5,.,TRBV4-1,once,CASSQEGGVSNQPQHF,TGCGCCAGCAGCCAAGAAGGAGGGGTTAGCAATCAGCCCCAGCATTTT
TRBJ2-4,TRBD1,TRBV19,.,CASSPLGQGSHIQYF,TGTGCCAGTAGTCCTCTGGGACAGGGGTCGCACATTCAGTACTTC
TRBJ1-2,.,TRBV9,.,CASSVDGLEGYTF,TGTGCCAGCAGCGTAGACGGCCTGGAGGGCTACACCTTC
TRBJ1-1,.,TRBV2,.,CASRRGQNTEAFF,TGTGCCAGCAGGAGAGGACAAAACACTGAAGCTTTCTTT
TRBJ1-1,TRBD1,TRBV5-1,.,CASSLGDRRNTEAFF,TGCGCCAGCAGCTTGGGGGACAGGCGGAACACTGAAGCTTTCTTT
TRBJ2-5,.,TRBV6-5,.,CASSYSGMRPQETQYF,TGTGCCAGCAGTTACTCCGGGATGAGGCCCCAAGAGACCCAGTACTTC
TRBJ2-7,TRBD2,TRBV28,.,CASSQASGTTYEQYF,TGTGCCAGCAGTCAGGCTAGCGGGACCACCTACGAGCAGTACTTC